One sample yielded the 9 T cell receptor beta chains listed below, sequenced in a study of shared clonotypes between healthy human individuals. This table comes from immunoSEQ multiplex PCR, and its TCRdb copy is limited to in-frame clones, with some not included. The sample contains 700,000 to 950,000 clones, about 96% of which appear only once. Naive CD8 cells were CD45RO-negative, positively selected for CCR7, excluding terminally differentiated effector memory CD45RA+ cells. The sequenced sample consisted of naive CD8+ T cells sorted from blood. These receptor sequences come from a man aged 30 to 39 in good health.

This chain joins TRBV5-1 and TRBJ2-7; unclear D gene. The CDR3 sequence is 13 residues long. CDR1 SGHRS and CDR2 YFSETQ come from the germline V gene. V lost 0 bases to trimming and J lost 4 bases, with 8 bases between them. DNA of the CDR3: TGCGCCAGCAGCTTGGCCCCAGTTTACGAGCAGTACTTC. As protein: CASSLAPVYEQYF.

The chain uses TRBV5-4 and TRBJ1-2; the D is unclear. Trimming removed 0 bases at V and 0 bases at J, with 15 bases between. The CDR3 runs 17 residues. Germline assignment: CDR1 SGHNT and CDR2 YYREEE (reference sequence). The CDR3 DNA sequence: TGTGCCAGCAGCTTGGAACAACAAGGAGCTCCTAACTATGGCTACACCTTC. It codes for CASSLEQQGAPNYGYTF.

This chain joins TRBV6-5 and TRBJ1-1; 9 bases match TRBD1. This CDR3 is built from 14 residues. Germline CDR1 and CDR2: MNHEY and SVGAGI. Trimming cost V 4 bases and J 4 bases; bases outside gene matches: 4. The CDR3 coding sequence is TGTGCCAGCAGTTTACAGGGGGCCATCACTGAAGCTTTCTTT. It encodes CASSLQGAITEAFF.

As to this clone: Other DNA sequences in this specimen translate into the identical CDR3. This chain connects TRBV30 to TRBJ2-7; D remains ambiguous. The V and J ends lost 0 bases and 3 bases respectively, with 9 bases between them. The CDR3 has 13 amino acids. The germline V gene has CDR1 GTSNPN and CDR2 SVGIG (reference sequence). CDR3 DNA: TGTGCCTGGAGTGTTGGGCTGAACTACGAGCAGTACTTC. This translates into CAWSVGLNYEQYF.

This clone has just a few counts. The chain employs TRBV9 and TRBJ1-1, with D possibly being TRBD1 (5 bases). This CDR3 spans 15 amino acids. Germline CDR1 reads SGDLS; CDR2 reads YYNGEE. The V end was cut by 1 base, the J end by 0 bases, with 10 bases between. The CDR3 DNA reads TGTGCCAGCAGCGTAACAGGTTTAATGAACACTGAAGCTTTCTTT. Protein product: CASSVTGLMNTEAFF.

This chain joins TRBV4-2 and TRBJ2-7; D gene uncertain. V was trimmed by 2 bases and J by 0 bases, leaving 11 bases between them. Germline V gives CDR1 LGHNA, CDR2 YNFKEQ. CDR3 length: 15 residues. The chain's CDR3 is CASSQKWSISYEQYF. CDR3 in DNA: TGTGCCAGCAGCCAAAAATGGAGCATCTCCTACGAGCAGTACTTC.

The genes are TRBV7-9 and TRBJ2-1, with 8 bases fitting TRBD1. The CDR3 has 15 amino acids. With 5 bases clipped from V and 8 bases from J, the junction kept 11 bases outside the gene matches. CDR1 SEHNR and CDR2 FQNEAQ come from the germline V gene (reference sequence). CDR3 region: CASSPGQVNGHEQFF. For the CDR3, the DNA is TGTGCCAGCAGCCCGGGACAGGTGAATGGGCATGAGCAGTTCTTC.

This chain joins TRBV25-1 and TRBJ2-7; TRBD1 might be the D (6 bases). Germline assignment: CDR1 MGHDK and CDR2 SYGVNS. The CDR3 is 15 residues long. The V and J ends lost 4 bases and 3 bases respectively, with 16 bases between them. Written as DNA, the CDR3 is TGTGCCAGCAGTGCGAGGACAGAGAGTGGCTACGAGCAGTACTTC. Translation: CASSARTESGYEQYF.

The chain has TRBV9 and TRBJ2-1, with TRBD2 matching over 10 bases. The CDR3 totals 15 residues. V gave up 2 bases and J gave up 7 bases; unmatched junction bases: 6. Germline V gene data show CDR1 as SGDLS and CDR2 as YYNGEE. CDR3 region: CASSVDGAGGNEQFF. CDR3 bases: TGTGCCAGCAGCGTCGACGGAGCGGGGGGGAATGAGCAGTTCTTC.